What follows are 11 T cell receptor beta chains derived from one specimen sequenced in a study of T cell responses to AZD1222 COVID-19 vaccine. TCRdb keeps only in-frame clones here, not all; method: immunoSEQ multiplex PCR. The table has 120,000 or so clones, about 89% seen once. Sequencing was performed on peripheral blood, taken on day 0 of AZD1222 vaccination. All receptors come from an adult in good health.

This rearrangement joins TRBV11-2 to TRBJ1-1, with D perhaps matching TRBD1 (6 bases). The CDR3 contains 19 residues. The germline V and J ends were trimmed by 4 bases and 0 bases, with 24 bases remaining between them. The germline V gene has CDR1 SGHAT and CDR2 FQNNGV. The chain's CDR3 is CASSSFSDRLSFMNTEAFF. As DNA, the CDR3 is TGTGCCAGCAGCTCATTTTCAGACAGGCTGAGCTTCATGAACACTGAAGCTTTCTTT.

The chain's CDR3 is CASSLPSRGGYTF. DNA of the CDR3: TGTGCCAGCAGTTTACCCTCACGGGGTGGCTACACCTTC. J is TRBJ1-2 and V is TRBV12-3 or TRBV12-4; D unresolved. The CDR3 is 13 amino acids. The V gene lost 2 bases and the J gene lost 7 bases, with 11 bases spanning the gap.

This rearrangement joins TRBV7-9 to TRBJ2-1; TRBD1 matches at 9 bases. The CDR3 totals 16 residues. Germline V gene sequence: CDR1 SEHNR, CDR2 FQNEAQ (reference sequence). The J segment lost 8 bases and the V segment lost 5 bases, leaving 13 bases of the junction unmatched. CDR3 protein: CASSLTGGFTSHEQFF. The CDR3 nucleotides are TGTGCCAGCAGCCTGACAGGGGGATTTACAAGTCATGAGCAGTTCTTC.

The chain joins TRBV7-2 to TRBJ2-3, with 12 bases fitting TRBD2. This CDR3 contains 16 residues. With V trimmed by 5 bases and J by 0 bases, 3 bases remained unmatched. Germline V gene sequence: CDR1 SGHTA, CDR2 FQGNSA. This CDR3 is CASSPGLAGSTDTQYF. CDR3 sequence (DNA): TGTGCCAGCAGCCCGGGACTAGCGGGTAGCACAGATACGCAGTATTTT.

A single count supports this clone. V is TRBV15 and J is TRBJ1-4; D remains unclear. The V and J ends lost 11 bases and 5 bases respectively, with 15 bases between them. CDR1 is LNHNV, CDR2 YYDKDF, per germline (reference sequence). CDR3 length: 13 residues. The CDR3 loop reads CASTRNSNEKLFF. The DNA of the CDR3 is TGTGCCTCCACCAGGAATTCAAATGAAAAACTGTTTTTT.

V gene TRBV5-6 combines with J gene TRBJ2-2; D is unclear. The CDR3 runs 14 residues. V was pared by 1 base and J by 5 bases, with 9 bases between. The germline gives CDR1 SGHDT, CDR2 YYEEEE. The CDR3 DNA is TGTGCCAGCAGCTTGTATCGGAGAACCGGGGAGCTGTTTTTT. Translating it yields CASSLYRRTGELFF.

The V and J genes are TRBV11-2 and TRBJ2-7, with a possible D match to TRBD2 (6 bases). The germline V gene has CDR1 SGHAT and CDR2 FQNNGV. Trimming removed 2 bases from V and 5 bases from J, with 22 bases in between. The CDR3 is made up of 17 amino acids. CDR3 DNA: TGTGCCAGCAGCTTAAGCCGGGACTCTTCATCCGTGGACGAGCAGTACTTC. It is translated as CASSLSRDSSSVDEQYF.

DNA of the CDR3: TGTGCCAGCACCGGGACTAGCGGGTCCCTCGAGCAGTACTTC. It codes for CASTGTSGSLEQYF. The rearrangement uses TRBV27 and TRBJ2-7, with 12 bases matching TRBD2. Germline assignment: CDR1 MNHEY and CDR2 SMNVEV (reference sequence). Germline trimming cut 7 bases from V and 6 bases from J; bases unmatched to any gene: 7. The CDR3 consists of 14 residues.

The rearrangement uses TRBV7-9 and TRBJ2-7; 7 bases map to TRBD2. Germline V lookup: CDR1 SEHNR, CDR2 FQNEAQ (reference sequence). V lost 4 bases, J lost 0 bases, and 12 bases stayed unmatched. The length of the CDR3 is 17 residues. The CDR3 nucleotides are TGTGCCAGCAGCTCCCAACTAGCGACCGAAAGCTCCTACGAGCAGTACTTC. Translating gives CASSSQLATESSYEQYF.

The chain is built from TRBV24-1 and TRBJ1-2; 8 bases map to TRBD1. V lost 2 bases and J lost 8; bases outside the gene matches: 3. The CDR3 has 13 amino acids. Germline CDR1 reads KGHDR; CDR2 reads SFDVKD. The CDR3 sequence: CATSDSRGHGYTF. DNA for the CDR3: TGTGCCACCAGTGATTCCAGGGGGCACGGCTACACCTTC.

The chain carries TRBV29-1 and TRBJ2-3; the D gene could be TRBD1 or TRBD2 (5 bases each). The CDR3 length is 17 residues. Germline CDR1 and CDR2: SQVTM and ANQGSEA. Trimming shortened V by 6 bases and J by 0 bases, and 22 bases separated the two germline ends. The CDR3 sequence is CSVYMGPSPSSTDTQYF. The CDR3 nucleotides are TGCAGCGTGTACATGGGACCCTCTCCTTCTAGCACAGATACGCAGTATTTT.